Each of the 26 T cell receptor beta chains below was sequenced from the same sample in a study of blood T cell repertoires in COVID-19. Assay used: immunoSEQ multiplex PCR; TCRdb lists only in-frame clones, some missing. Of approximately 290,000 clones listed, about 90% are singletons. What was sequenced was PBMCs or T cells enriched from blood (not recorded which). The receptors were sampled from a young woman with acute COVID-19.

This clone was counted a single time. The CDR3 loop is CASSQVSSPLHF. CDR3 DNA: TGTGCCAGCAGCCAAGTGAGCTCACCCCTCCACTTT. This chain uses TRBV4-2 with TRBJ1-6; no definite D call. This CDR3 is 12 amino acids long. Trimming stripped 1 base from V and 10 bases from J, with 5 bases between. Germline-derived CDR1 and CDR2 are LGHNA and YNFKEQ.

The V gene is TRBV15, the J gene TRBJ1-1; 7 positions match TRBD1. The CDR3 is made up of 12 amino acids. The germline V gene has CDR1 LNHNV and CDR2 YYDKDF (reference sequence). J was trimmed by 1 base and V by 10 bases; bases with no gene match: 3. Written as DNA, the CDR3 is TGTGCCATTCACAGGGGGAACACTGAAGCTTTCTTT. This codes for CAIHRGNTEAFF.

This chain uses TRBV10-2 with TRBJ2-7, with 12 bases identical to TRBD2. With 6 bases clipped from V and 5 bases from J, the junction kept 5 bases outside the gene matches. The CDR3 totals 14 residues. The germline CDR1 and CDR2 sequences are WSHSY and SAAADI. DNA for the CDR3: TGCGCCAGCAGGCCGGGACTAGCGGGCCACGAGCAGTACTTC. As protein: CASRPGLAGHEQYF.

The chain has TRBV5-1 and TRBJ2-7; the D is unclear. This CDR3 spans 12 amino acids. Per the germline V gene, CDR1 is SGHRS and CDR2 is YFSETQ. Trimming stripped 4 bases from V and 3 bases from J, with 8 bases between. The DNA for the CDR3 is TGCGCCAGCAGCGATGGCAACTACGAGCAGTACTTC. This gives the protein CASSDGNYEQYF.

This chain connects TRBV28 to TRBJ2-5, with 10 bases matching TRBD1. Per the germline V gene, CDR1 is MDHEN and CDR2 is SYDVKM. The CDR3 spans 15 residues. The junction had 4 bases not matched to a gene; V was cut back by 3 bases and J by 3 bases. The DNA of the CDR3 is TGTGCCAGCAGTTTGTTAGGGACAGGGGAAGAGACCCAGTACTTC. As protein: CASSLLGTGEETQYF.

The chain has TRBV18 and TRBJ1-1; D is ambiguous. Germline CDR1 KGHSH, CDR2 LQKENI. V shed 7 bases and J shed 0 bases, with 18 bases lying between them. The CDR3 loop spans 16 amino acids. The CDR3 spells CASYPPTVGVNTEAFF. The CDR3, as DNA: TGTGCCAGCTACCCACCAACGGTCGGGGTGAACACTGAAGCTTTCTTT. The entire variable domain, with the rest obtained from reference TRBV18 and TRBJ1-1, is as follows: NAGVMQNPRHLVRRRGQEARLRCSPMKGHSHVYWYRQLPEEGLKFMVYLQKENIIDESGMPKERFSAEFPKEGPSILRIQQVVRGDSAAYFCASYPPTVGVNTEAFFGQGTRLTVV.

V gene TRBV28 combines with J gene TRBJ1-5; 8 positions agree with TRBD1. From germline, CDR1 is MDHEN and CDR2 SYDVKM. The CDR3 extends over 13 amino acids. Trimming removed 8 bases from V and 1 base from J; junction bases left unmatched: 1. This CDR3 reads CASWDRSNQPQHF. The CDR3 DNA follows: TGTGCCAGCTGGGACAGGAGCAATCAGCCCCAGCATTTT.

The rearrangement uses TRBV5-1 and TRBJ2-3; TRBD1 matches at 9 bases. Losses at the gene ends were 1 base for V and 3 bases for J; bases not matched to a gene: 12. In germline, CDR1 is SGHRS, CDR2 YFSETQ. The CDR3 sequence is 18 residues long. The CDR3 is CASSLSGVVDRGTDTQYF. The CDR3 nucleotides are TGCGCCAGCAGCTTGTCCGGTGTCGTCGACAGGGGGACAGATACGCAGTATTTT.

This clone was detected a few times. The rearrangement links TRBV19 to TRBJ1-5; D may be TRBD1 (6 bases). Trimming cost V 3 bases and J 3 bases, with 15 bases left between them. Germline V gives CDR1 LNHDA, CDR2 SQIVND (reference sequence). There are 16 residues in the CDR3. The CDR3 sequence is CASSIPLQGPNQPQHF. CDR3 DNA sequence: TGTGCCAGTAGTATCCCGCTTCAGGGGCCCAATCAGCCCCAGCATTTT.

The J gene is TRBJ1-6, the V gene TRBV28; D ambiguous. The germline V and J ends were trimmed by 4 bases and 10 bases, with 8 bases remaining between them. The CDR3 extends over 12 amino acids. The V gene's germline CDR1 is MDHEN and CDR2 SYDVKM. This chain's CDR3 is CASSSPGSPLHF. CDR3 coding DNA: TGTGCCAGCAGTTCCCCGGGATCACCCCTCCACTTT. Filled out from reference TRBV28 and TRBJ1-6, the complete variable domain reads DVKVTQSSRYLVKRTGEKVFLECVQDMDHENMFWYRQDPGLGLRLIYFSYDVKMKEKGDIPEGYSVSREKKERFSLILESASTNQTSMYLCASSSPGSPLHFGNGTRLTVT.

This chain uses TRBV12-3 or TRBV12-4 with TRBJ1-1; D possibly corresponds to TRBD1 (6 bases). The CDR3 runs to 11 residues. Trimming stripped 5 bases from V and 11 bases from J, with 12 bases between. The CDR3 bases are TGTGCCAGCAGTCCGAGGACAGAGGCTTTCTTT. Residues: CASSPRTEAFF.

The V gene is TRBV2, the J gene TRBJ1-1; tentatively, D is TRBD1 (5 bases). V lost 7 bases and J lost 2, with 11 bases in between. CDR1 is SNHLY, CDR2 FYNNEI, per germline. CDR3 length: 13 amino acids. This chain's CDR3 is CASKQGPNTEAFF. Written as DNA, the CDR3 is TGTGCCAGCAAGCAGGGCCCCAACACTGAAGCTTTCTTT. Complete variable domain (other parts from reference TRBV2 and TRBJ1-1): EPEVTQTPSHQVTQMGQEVILRCVPISNHLYFYWYRQILGQKVEFLVSFYNNEISEKSEIFDDQFSVERPDGSNFTLKIRSTKLEDSAMYFCASKQGPNTEAFFGQGTRLTVV.

The rearrangement uses TRBV7-2 and TRBJ1-2; the match to TRBD1 covers 12 bases. Germline V gene lookup returns CDR1 SGHTA and CDR2 FQGNSA. The CDR3 spans 14 residues. J gave up 7 bases and V 5 bases, and 5 bases lay outside the gene matches. CDR3 protein: CASSRGQGAFGYTF. The CDR3 bases are TGTGCCAGCAGCCGGGGACAGGGGGCTTTTGGCTACACCTTC.

V is TRBV19 and J is TRBJ2-1; possibly TRBD2 for D (6 bases). Trimming stripped 7 bases from V and 14 bases from J, with 15 bases between. The CDR3 runs 11 residues. Germline V lookup: CDR1 LNHDA, CDR2 SQIVND (reference sequence). DNA for the CDR3: TGTGCCAGTATAGGCGGGACGAGAGAGTTCTTC. Amino acid sequence: CASIGGTREFF.

The V and J genes are TRBV20-1 and TRBJ2-1, with D hard to call. Germline values: CDR1 DFQATT, CDR2 SNEGSKA (reference sequence). Trimming pared 7 bases from V and 7 bases from J, leaving 8 bases between. The CDR3 runs 10 residues. The CDR3 is CSVWLNEQFF. CDR3 coding DNA: TGCAGTGTCTGGCTGAATGAGCAGTTCTTC.

V is TRBV12-3 or TRBV12-4 and J is TRBJ2-1; D unclear. The V and J ends lost 3 bases and 8 bases respectively, with 11 bases between them. This CDR3 is built from 13 residues. Here the CDR3 reads CASSFLEMYEQFF. The CDR3 DNA reads as TGTGCCAGCAGTTTTCTAGAAATGTATGAGCAGTTCTTC.

This clone was detected a few times. The V and J genes are TRBV15 and TRBJ1-1; 7 bases are shared with TRBD1. The V and J ends lost 3 bases and 6 bases, in that order; junction bases with no gene match: 10. Germline values: CDR1 LNHNV, CDR2 YYDKDF (reference sequence). The CDR3 runs 15 residues. The CDR3 spells CATSRDRTRGAEAFF. The DNA of the CDR3 is TGTGCCACCAGCAGGGACAGGACGCGTGGGGCTGAAGCTTTCTTT.

This chain uses TRBV10-1 with TRBJ2-5; 7 bases map to TRBD1. Per the germline V gene, CDR1 is WNHNN and CDR2 is SYGVQD (reference sequence). Trimming at V came to 9 bases and at J to 3 bases, leaving 10 bases not matched to a gene. The CDR3 sequence is 14 residues long. CDR3 DNA sequence: TGCGCCAGTTCCAGCGGACAGGCCGAAGAGACCCAGTACTTC. This codes for CASSSGQAEETQYF.

The sample holds a few counts of this clone. This chain connects TRBV7-3 to TRBJ2-3; a weak D match, TRBD2 (6 bases). The germline CDR1 and CDR2 sequences are SGHTA and FQGTGA. V was shortened by 3 bases and J by 4 bases, with 11 bases between the two germline ends. This CDR3 contains 14 residues. The CDR3 loop reads CASSLGLQADTQYF. In DNA, the CDR3 is TGTGCCAGCAGCTTGGGACTCCAAGCAGATACGCAGTATTTT.

With respect to this clone: Other nucleotide sequences from this sample produce the same CDR3. The rearrangement uses TRBV27 and TRBJ1-1; tentative D call: TRBD1 (6 bases). V shed 5 bases and J shed 5 bases, with 12 bases lying between them. The CDR3 contains 13 residues. The germline gives CDR1 MNHEY, CDR2 SMNVEV (reference sequence). The CDR3 protein is CASSLRGGTEAFF. Written as DNA, the CDR3 is TGTGCCAGCAGTCTAAGGGGGGGAACTGAAGCTTTCTTT.

About this clone: This specimen includes other DNA sequences encoding the same CDR3. The gene calls are TRBV28 and TRBJ1-2, with D possibly matching TRBD1 (5 bases). The V and J ends lost 2 bases and 4 bases respectively, with 11 bases between them. The germline gives CDR1 MDHEN, CDR2 SYDVKM. The CDR3 loop spans 14 amino acids. CDR3 residues: CASSLGAGGYGYTF. The DNA for the CDR3 is TGTGCCAGCAGTTTAGGGGCGGGAGGCTATGGCTACACCTTC.

The chain couples TRBV29-1 to TRBJ1-2, with 12 bases that match TRBD1. This CDR3 spans 16 amino acids. Germline loops: CDR1 SQVTM, CDR2 ANQGSEA. V shed 4 bases, J shed 2 bases, and the junction held 8 bases outside the gene matches. For the CDR3, the DNA is TGCAGCGTTGCCGGGACAGGGGGCCCATTCAACTATGGCTACACCTTC. Translated, it gives CSVAGTGGPFNYGYTF.

The chain recombines TRBV25-1 with TRBJ2-7; 7 nucleotides align to TRBD2. The CDR3 is made up of 14 amino acids. Germline lookup yields CDR1 MGHDK and CDR2 SYGVNS. V lost 2 bases and J lost 3; bases outside the gene matches: 4. This CDR3 is CASSERGTIYEQYF. In DNA form, the CDR3 reads TGTGCCAGCAGTGAACGGGGGACTATCTACGAGCAGTACTTC.

In its sample, this clone was seen once. J is TRBJ1-4 and V is TRBV27; TRBD1 matches 7 bases. The V segment lost 5 bases and the J segment 5 bases; nucleotides outside the gene matches: 8. This CDR3 has 15 amino acids. CDR1 MNHEY and CDR2 SMNVEV come from the germline V gene (reference sequence). The CDR3 DNA is TGTGCCAGCAGTCCCGGACAGGCAATAAATGAAAAACTGTTTTTT. Its protein product is CASSPGQAINEKLFF.

V and J are TRBV5-4 and TRBJ2-3, with D perhaps matching TRBD2 (5 bases). Germline V gives CDR1 SGHNT, CDR2 YYREEE (reference sequence). V was trimmed by 4 bases and J by 1 base, leaving 10 bases between them. The length of the CDR3 is 14 residues. CDR3 in amino acids: CASSLDYGTDTQYF. DNA of the CDR3: TGTGCCAGCAGCCTAGACTACGGCACAGATACGCAGTATTTT.

In this sample, this clone turned up once. This sequence joins TRBV28 and TRBJ2-7; TRBD1 agrees at 8 bases. Germline loops: CDR1 MDHEN, CDR2 SYDVKM. The CDR3 spans 13 residues. The ends lost 10 bases at V and 2 bases at J; junction bases unmatched: 7. The CDR3 here is CAIQGATTYEQYF. Written as DNA, the CDR3 is TGTGCCATCCAGGGGGCTACCACCTACGAGCAGTACTTC.